These T cell receptor beta chains were read from a single sample in a study of blood T cell repertoires in COVID-19. TCRdb's table, derived via immunoSEQ multiplex PCR, lists solely in-frame clones and lacks some. There are 210,000 or so clones in the sample; approximately 81% occur only once, and around 18% lies in the top ten. Sequencing input: peripheral blood. These receptors all stem from a woman older than 75 with active or convalescent COVID-19. Each CDR3 is given with its conserved first and last residue. The D gene is left open where the match is weak. For some rows the clone size is stated as once, few or many, or as a class when expanded; others skip it.

CDR3aa	CDR3nt	abundance	v_gene	j_gene	d_gene
CASSRDRGTSGKSGDTQYF	TGTGCCAGTAGCAGAGATAGGGGGACTAGCGGGAAGAGCGGGGATACGCAGTATTTT	-	TRBV19	TRBJ2-3	TRBD2
CSVRGQDYGYTF	TGCAGCGTACGGGGACAGGACTATGGCTACACCTTC	-	TRBV29-1	TRBJ1-2	TRBD1
CASRLGQISNQPQHF	TGTGCCAGTAGGTTGGGGCAGATTAGCAATCAGCCCCAGCATTTT	once	TRBV19	TRBJ1-5	-
CASSFRDRDEKLFF	TGCGCCAGCAGCTTTAGGGACAGGGACGAAAAACTGTTTTTT	-	TRBV5-1	TRBJ1-4	TRBD1
CASSREGLGGTEAFF	TGTGCCAGCTCACGGGAGGGGCTGGGGGGGACTGAAGCTTTCTTT	-	TRBV18	TRBJ1-1	-
CASRGLANTGELFF	TGTGCCAGCAGAGGGCTAGCCAACACCGGGGAGCTGTTTTTT	-	TRBV9	TRBJ2-2	-
CASSQRTGATGELFF	TGCGCCAGCAGCCAACGGACAGGGGCTACCGGGGAGCTGTTTTTT	once	TRBV5-1	TRBJ2-2	TRBD1
CASDRGQNTEAFF	TGTGCCAGCGACCGGGGACAGAACACTGAAGCTTTCTTT	-	TRBV7-9	TRBJ1-1	-
CASSLVRQETQYF	TGCGCCAGCAGCTTGGTCAGACAAGAGACCCAGTACTTC	-	TRBV5-1	TRBJ2-5	-
CASSSGTGVEQYF	TGTGCCAGCAGCTCAGGGACAGGGGTCGAGCAGTACTTC	-	TRBV7-2	TRBJ2-7	TRBD1
CATSVQGNEQYF	TGTGCCACCAGCGTACAGGGGAACGAGCAGTACTTC	few	TRBV15	TRBJ2-7	TRBD1
CASSKGQGPSPLHF	TGTGCCAGTAGTAAGGGACAGGGACCCTCACCCCTCCACTTT	-	TRBV19	TRBJ1-6	TRBD1
CASSFTEFTSYGYTF	TGTGCCAGCAGCTTCACGGAGTTTACTAGCTATGGCTACACCTTC	-	TRBV7-9	TRBJ1-2	-
CACQGVGFYEQYF	TGTGCCTGTCAGGGGGTGGGGTTTTACGAGCAGTACTTC	-	TRBV30	TRBJ2-7	TRBD1
CATSRDPLAGGRGEQFF	TGTGCCACCAGCAGAGATCCTTTAGCGGGAGGCCGTGGTGAGCAGTTCTTC	-	TRBV15	TRBJ2-1	TRBD2
CASSLVRSSYNEQFF	TGTGCCAGCAGCCTGGTCAGATCGTCATACAATGAGCAGTTCTTC	few	TRBV7-3	TRBJ2-1	-
CASSLGRASTDTQYF	TGTGCCAGCAGCTTAGGGAGGGCCAGCACAGATACGCAGTATTTT	-	TRBV11-1	TRBJ2-3	-
CASSPGLPNGIRETQYF	TGCGCCAGCAGCCCTGGACTGCCCAATGGAATTAGGGAGACCCAGTACTTC	few	TRBV5-1	TRBJ2-5	-
CASSQEGRVNTGELFF	TGTGCCAGCAGCCAAGAAGGTCGGGTGAACACCGGGGAGCTGTTTTTT	-	TRBV3-1/TRBV3-2	TRBJ2-2	-
CASRQDPSSYEQYF	TGTGCCAGCAGACAGGACCCGAGCTCCTACGAGCAGTACTTC	-	TRBV7-2	TRBJ2-7	-
CAHQSASTDTQYF	TGTGCACACCAGAGCGCCAGCACAGATACGCAGTATTTT	-	TRBV6-5	TRBJ2-3	-
CASSQALSGARTGELFF	TGCGCCAGCAGCCAAGCCCTAAGCGGAGCTCGCACCGGGGAGCTGTTTTTT	once	TRBV4-1	TRBJ2-2	-
CAIVAGGKPYEQYF	TGTGCCATAGTAGCGGGAGGTAAACCCTACGAGCAGTACTTC	-	TRBV28	TRBJ2-7	TRBD2